These 14 T cell receptor beta chains came from one sample sequenced in a study of blood T cell repertoires in COVID-19. Profiling relied on immunoSEQ multiplex PCR, and the TCRdb table lists in-frame clones only, not all of them. The profile shows hundreds of thousands of clones, around 90% of them singletons. Sequenced sample: PBMCs or T cells enriched from blood (not recorded which). The receptors come from a woman younger than 35 with acute COVID-19.

The table lists this clone with a few counts. Other nucleotide sequences in the sample specify the same CDR3. V and J are TRBV6-5 and TRBJ2-7, with 11 bases identical to TRBD2. Trimming at V came to 8 bases and at J to 3 bases, leaving 6 bases not matched to a gene. There are 14 residues in the CDR3. Per the germline V gene, CDR1 is MNHEY and CDR2 is SVGAGI. CDR3 sequence reads: CASRIGTSGYEQYF. The CDR3 DNA is TGTGCCAGCCGAATAGGGACTAGCGGCTACGAGCAGTACTTC.

This chain links TRBV7-6 with TRBJ2-7; 7 positions agree with TRBD1. Germline CDR1 and CDR2: SGHVS and FNYEAQ. The CDR3 is 14 residues long. With V trimmed by 5 bases and J by 2 bases, 6 bases remained unmatched. In DNA, the CDR3 is TGTGCCAGCAGCCCGAGACAGGGCCCCTACGAGCAGTACTTC. Protein: CASSPRQGPYEQYF.

The chain links TRBV7-3 to TRBJ2-1; the match to TRBD1 covers 8 bases. The CDR3 totals 13 residues. V was pared by 3 bases and J by 6 bases, with 1 base of the junction left unmatched. Germline CDR1 and CDR2: SGHTA and FQGTGA. The CDR3 is CASSFGTGNEQFF. CDR3 DNA: TGTGCCAGCAGCTTCGGGACAGGCAATGAGCAGTTCTTC.

V usage is TRBV6-1 and J usage is TRBJ1-5, with D possibly matching TRBD1 (6 bases). Per germline, CDR1 MNHNS and CDR2 SASEGT. This CDR3 contains 15 residues. V was trimmed by 5 bases and J by 6 bases, leaving 17 bases between them. This CDR3 is CASSPPTGSGQPQHF. In DNA form, the CDR3 reads TGTGCCAGCAGTCCCCCGACAGGTTCAGGTCAGCCCCAGCATTTT.

This clone was counted only a few times. This sequence joins TRBV11-2 and TRBJ2-1; 10 bases map to TRBD2. Germline V gene lookup returns CDR1 SGHAT and CDR2 FQNNGV. V lost 5 bases to trimming and J lost 6 bases; unmatched junction nucleotides: 10. CDR3 length: 16 residues. CDR3 sequence: CASSTYSGRKGNEQFF. Here the CDR3 DNA reads TGTGCCAGCAGCACGTATAGCGGGAGGAAGGGCAATGAGCAGTTCTTC.

About this clone: This sample also contains other DNA sequences that code for the same CDR3. CDR3 loop: CASSLQTSYEQYF. CDR3 in DNA: TGTGCCAGCAGCCTACAGACCTCCTACGAGCAGTACTTC. The gene calls are TRBV11-2 and TRBJ2-7; no clear D gene. V was trimmed by 5 bases and J by 0 bases, leaving 8 bases between them. The CDR3 runs 13 residues. CDR1 and CDR2 (germline): SGHAT, FQNNGV. Full variable domain (remainder filled in from reference TRBV11-2 and TRBJ2-7): EAGVAQSPRYKIIEKRQSVAFWCNPISGHATLYWYQQILGQGPKLLIQFQNNGVVDDSQLPKDRFSAERLKGVDSTLKIQPAKLEDSAVYLCASSLQTSYEQYFGPGTRLTVT.

The CDR3 protein is CASSSTGVGTDTQYF. The CDR3, as DNA: TGTGCCAGCAGCTCCACGGGAGTCGGGACAGATACGCAGTATTTT. V usage is TRBV7-3 and J usage is TRBJ2-3; the D gene is possibly TRBD2 (6 bases). The CDR3 length is 15 residues. V lost 4 bases and J lost 3, with 14 bases in between. Germline V gives CDR1 SGHTA, CDR2 FQGTGA.

For this clone: Other DNA sequences in the sample encode the same CDR3. The rearrangement uses TRBV7-9 and TRBJ1-2; D might be TRBD1 (6 bases). Trimming shortened V by 3 bases and J by 4 bases, and 9 bases separated the two germline ends. There are 13 residues in the CDR3. Germline loops: CDR1 SEHNR, CDR2 FQNEAQ (reference sequence). CDR3 protein: CASSLDSSYGYTF. The CDR3 DNA follows: TGTGCCAGCAGCTTGGACAGCTCCTATGGCTACACCTTC.

This chain uses TRBV3-1 (or the pseudogene TRBV3-2) with TRBJ1-6; a possible D gene is TRBD1 (5 bases). The V end was cut by 4 bases, the J end by 13 bases, with 14 bases between. This CDR3 spans 13 amino acids. Germline values: CDR1 LGHDT, CDR2 YNNKEL (reference sequence). The CDR3 protein is CASSPRTFSPLHF. The CDR3 coding sequence is TGTGCCAGCAGCCCCCGGACATTTTCTCCCCTCCACTTT.

V and J are TRBV7-2 and TRBJ2-7, with D possibly being TRBD1 (5 bases). Germline V gene lookup returns CDR1 SGHTA and CDR2 FQGNSA. V was shortened by 2 bases and J by 0 bases, with 14 bases between the two germline ends. The CDR3 length is 16 residues. The CDR3 bases are TGTGCCAGCAGCTTATCCGGTCAGGGAACCTCCTACGAGCAGTACTTC. As protein: CASSLSGQGTSYEQYF.

This sequence joins TRBV5-3 and TRBJ2-1, with TRBD2 matching over 13 bases. TRBV5-3 counts as an open reading frame of uncertain function. Trimming cost V 3 bases and J 3 bases; bases outside gene matches: 15. This CDR3 contains 20 residues. CDR3 protein: CARSSSGLAGRDDFYNEQFF. In DNA, the CDR3 is TGTGCCAGAAGCTCTTCGGGACTAGCGGGAAGGGACGATTTCTACAATGAGCAGTTCTTC.

This chain links TRBV2 with TRBJ2-1; 8 nucleotides align to TRBD2. V shed 6 bases and J 10 bases; nucleotides not matched to a gene: 5. From germline, CDR1 is SNHLY and CDR2 FYNNEI. CDR3 length: 12 amino acids. This CDR3 is CASRMTSVEQFF. The CDR3, as DNA: TGTGCCAGCAGGATGACTAGCGTAGAGCAGTTCTTC.

The chain is built from TRBV4-1 and TRBJ2-3; D is unresolved. This CDR3 is 15 amino acids long. Germline V gives CDR1 MGHRA, CDR2 YSYEKL. Trimming removed 2 bases at V and 0 bases at J, with 9 bases between. The CDR3 DNA is TGCGCCAGCAGCCAACTAGAGGCTAGCACAGATACGCAGTATTTT. This sequence encodes CASSQLEASTDTQYF.

The V and J genes are TRBV5-1 and TRBJ2-7, with TRBD1 matching 7 bases. The CDR3 contains 14 residues. The ends lost 4 bases at V and 2 bases at J; junction bases unmatched: 6. CDR1 and CDR2 from the germline V gene are SGHRS and YFSETQ. CDR3 sequence reads: CASSRMTGTYEQYF. DNA of the CDR3: TGCGCCAGCAGCCGAATGACAGGGACCTACGAGCAGTACTTC.